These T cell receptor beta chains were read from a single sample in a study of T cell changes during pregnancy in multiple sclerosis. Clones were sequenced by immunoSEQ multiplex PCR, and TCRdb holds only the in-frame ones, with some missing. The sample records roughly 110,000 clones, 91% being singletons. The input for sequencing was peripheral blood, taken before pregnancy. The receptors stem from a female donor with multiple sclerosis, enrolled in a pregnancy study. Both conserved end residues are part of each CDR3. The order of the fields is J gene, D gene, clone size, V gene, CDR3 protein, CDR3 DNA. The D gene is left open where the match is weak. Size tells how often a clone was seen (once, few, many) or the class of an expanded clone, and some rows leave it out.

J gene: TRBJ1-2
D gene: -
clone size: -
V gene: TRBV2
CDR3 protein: CASSRQVNYGYTF
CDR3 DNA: TGTGCCAGCAGTCGCCAGGTCAACTATGGCTACACCTTC

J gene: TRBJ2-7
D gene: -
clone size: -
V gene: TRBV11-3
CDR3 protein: CASSLGVYEQYF
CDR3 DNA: TGTGCCAGCAGCTTGGGCGTCTACGAGCAGTACTTC

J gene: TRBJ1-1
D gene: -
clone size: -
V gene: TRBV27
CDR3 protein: CASSLPGSNTEAFF
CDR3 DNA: TGTGCCAGCAGTTTACCGGGTTCGAACACTGAAGCTTTCTTT

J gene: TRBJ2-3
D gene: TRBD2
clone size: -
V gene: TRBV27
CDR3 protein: CASSLIRTSGRSLTQYF
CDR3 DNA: TGTGCCAGCAGTTTAATTCGGACTAGCGGGAGGTCCTTAACGCAGTATTTT

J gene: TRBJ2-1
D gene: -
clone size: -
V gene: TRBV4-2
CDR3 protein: CASSQEGINEQFF
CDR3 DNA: TGTGCCAGCAGCCAAGAGGGCATTAATGAGCAGTTCTTC

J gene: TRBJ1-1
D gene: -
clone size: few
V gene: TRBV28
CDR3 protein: CASRANTEAFF
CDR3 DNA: TGTGCCAGCAGGGCGAACACTGAAGCTTTCTTT

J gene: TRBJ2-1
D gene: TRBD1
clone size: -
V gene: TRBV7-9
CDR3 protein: CASSSGTGGENEQFF
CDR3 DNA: TGTGCCAGCAGCTCCGGGACAGGGGGCGAAAATGAGCAGTTCTTC

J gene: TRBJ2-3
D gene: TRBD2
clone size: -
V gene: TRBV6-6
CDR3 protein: CASSYQREETDTQYF
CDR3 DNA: TGTGCCAGCAGTTACCAGCGGGAGGAGACAGATACGCAGTATTTT

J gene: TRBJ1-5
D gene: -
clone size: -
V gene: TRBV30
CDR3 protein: CAWSEGGTGYNQPQHF
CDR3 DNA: TGTGCCTGGAGTGAGGGGGGGACCGGGTACAATCAGCCCCAGCATTTT

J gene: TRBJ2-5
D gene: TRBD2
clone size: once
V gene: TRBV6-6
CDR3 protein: CASSLGLAVDGETQYF
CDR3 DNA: TGTGCCAGCAGTTTGGGACTAGCGGTCGATGGAGAGACCCAGTACTTC

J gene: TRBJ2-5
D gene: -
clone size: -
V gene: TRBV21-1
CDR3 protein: CASRPYGLAGGRWKETQYF
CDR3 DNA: TGTGCCAGCAGACCTTACGGACTAGCGGGAGGGCGGTGGAAAGAGACCCAGTACTTC

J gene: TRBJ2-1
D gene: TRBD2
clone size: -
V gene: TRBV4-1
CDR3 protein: CASSQEGGRAGGYNEQFF
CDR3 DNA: TGCGCCAGCAGCCAAGAAGGGGGGAGAGCGGGGGGCTACAATGAGCAGTTCTTC

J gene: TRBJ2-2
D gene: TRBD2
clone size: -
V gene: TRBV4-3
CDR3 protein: CASSPRTSGGAATGELFF
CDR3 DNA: TGCGCCAGCAGCCCGCGGACTAGCGGGGGAGCAGCCACCGGGGAGCTGTTTTTT

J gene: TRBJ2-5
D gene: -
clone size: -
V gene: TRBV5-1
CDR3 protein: CASSLAEAGQETQYF
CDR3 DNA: TGCGCCAGCAGCTTGGCCGAGGCGGGACAAGAGACCCAGTACTTC

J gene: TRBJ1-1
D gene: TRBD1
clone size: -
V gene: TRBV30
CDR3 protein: CAWDGTANTEAFF
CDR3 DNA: TGTGCCTGGGACGGGACAGCAAACACTGAAGCTTTCTTT

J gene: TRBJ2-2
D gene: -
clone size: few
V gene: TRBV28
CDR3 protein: CASSLWDRNTGELFF
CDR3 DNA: TGTGCCAGCAGTTTATGGGACAGGAACACCGGGGAGCTGTTTTTT

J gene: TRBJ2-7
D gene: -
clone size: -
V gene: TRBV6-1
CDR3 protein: CASSYASYEQYF
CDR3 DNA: TGTGCCAGCAGTTATGCCAGCTACGAGCAGTACTTC

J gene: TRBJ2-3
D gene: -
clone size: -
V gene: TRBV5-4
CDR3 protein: CASTTITSTDTQYF
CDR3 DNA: TGTGCCAGCACGACAATTACTAGCACAGATACGCAGTATTTT

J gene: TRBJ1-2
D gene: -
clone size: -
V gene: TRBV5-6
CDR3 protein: CASNFGGNYGYTF
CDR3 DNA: TGTGCCAGTAACTTTGGCGGCAACTATGGCTACACCTTC

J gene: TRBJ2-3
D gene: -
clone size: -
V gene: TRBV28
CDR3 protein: CASSPGASARTDTQYF
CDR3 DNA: TGTGCCAGCAGTCCCGGGGCTAGCGCCCGCACAGATACGCAGTATTTT

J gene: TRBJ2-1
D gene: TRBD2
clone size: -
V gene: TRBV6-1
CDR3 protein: CASSEIKASGGKFF
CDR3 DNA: TGTGCCAGCAGTGAAATAAAGGCTAGCGGGGGCAAGTTCTTC

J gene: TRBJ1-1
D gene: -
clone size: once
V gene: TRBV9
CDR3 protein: CASSVGTGGPNTEAFF
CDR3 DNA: TGTGCCAGCAGCGTAGGAACCGGGGGACCGAACACTGAAGCTTTCTTT

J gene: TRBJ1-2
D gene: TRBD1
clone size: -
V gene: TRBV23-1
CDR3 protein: CASSLTGARGYTF
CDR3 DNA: TGCGCCAGCAGTCTGACAGGGGCAAGGGGCTACACCTTC

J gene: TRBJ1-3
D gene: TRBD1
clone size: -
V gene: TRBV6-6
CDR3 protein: CASSPDRVDTIYF
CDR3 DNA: TGTGCCAGCAGTCCCGACAGGGTGGACACCATATATTTT

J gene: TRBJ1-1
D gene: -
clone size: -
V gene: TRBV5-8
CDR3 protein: CASSLGPGAGAEAFF
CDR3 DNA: TGTGCCAGCAGCTTGGGGCCAGGGGCTGGCGCTGAAGCTTTCTTT

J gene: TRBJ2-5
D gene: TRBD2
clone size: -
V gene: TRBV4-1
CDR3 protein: CASSRERGKETQYF
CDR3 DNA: TGCGCCAGCAGCCGAGAGCGGGGGAAAGAGACCCAGTACTTC

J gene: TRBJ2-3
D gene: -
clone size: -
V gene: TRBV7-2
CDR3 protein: CASSLGLGTPSGTDTQYF
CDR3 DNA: TGTGCCAGCAGCTTAGGGCTAGGTACCCCCTCTGGCACAGATACGCAGTATTTT

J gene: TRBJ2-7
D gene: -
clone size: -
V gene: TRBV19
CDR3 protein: CASTQSTGVAYEQYF
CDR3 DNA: TGTGCCAGTACCCAATCCACCGGGGTCGCCTACGAGCAGTACTTC

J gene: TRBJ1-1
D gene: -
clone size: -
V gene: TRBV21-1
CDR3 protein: CASSTPGHRGTEAFF
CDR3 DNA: TGTGCCAGCAGCACCCCTGGTCATCGGGGCACTGAAGCTTTCTTT

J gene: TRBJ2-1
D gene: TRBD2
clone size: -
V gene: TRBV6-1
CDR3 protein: CASSDAGGGSYNEQFF
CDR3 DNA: TGTGCCAGCAGTGATGCGGGCGGGGGCTCCTACAATGAGCAGTTCTTC

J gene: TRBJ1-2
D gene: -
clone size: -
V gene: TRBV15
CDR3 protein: CATSRSRTADYGYTF
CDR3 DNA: TGTGCCACCAGCAGATCCCGGACAGCCGACTATGGCTACACCTTC

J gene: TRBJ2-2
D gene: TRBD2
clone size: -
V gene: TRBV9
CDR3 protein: CASTPGGARITGELFF
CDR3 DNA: TGTGCCAGCACCCCCGGGGGGGCGCGGATCACCGGGGAGCTGTTTTTT

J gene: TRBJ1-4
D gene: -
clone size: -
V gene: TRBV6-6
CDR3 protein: CASTLAFATNEKLFF
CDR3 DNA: TGTGCCAGCACGCTAGCTTTTGCAACTAATGAAAAACTGTTTTTT

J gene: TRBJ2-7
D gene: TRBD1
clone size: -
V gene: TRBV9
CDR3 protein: CASSPTGTGLAVQYF
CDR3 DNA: TGTGCCAGCAGCCCGACCGGGACAGGGCTCGCGGTGCAGTACTTC

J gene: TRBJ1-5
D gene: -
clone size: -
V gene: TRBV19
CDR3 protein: CASRDGPGKQPQHF
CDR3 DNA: TGTGCCAGCCGAGATGGACCGGGGAAACAGCCCCAGCATTTT

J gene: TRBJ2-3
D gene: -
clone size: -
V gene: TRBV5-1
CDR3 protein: CASKVARGTSTDTQYF
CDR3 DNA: TGCGCCAGCAAGGTTGCTCGGGGTACTAGCACAGATACGCAGTATTTT

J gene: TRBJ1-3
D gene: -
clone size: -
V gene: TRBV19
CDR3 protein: CASSMSGRRGSSIYF
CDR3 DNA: TGTGCCAGTAGTATGTCGGGTCGGAGGGGATCAAGCATATATTTT

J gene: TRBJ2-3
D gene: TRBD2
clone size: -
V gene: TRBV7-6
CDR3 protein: CASSSGGAGYF
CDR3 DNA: TGTGCCAGCAGTAGCGGGGGGGCGGGGTATTTT

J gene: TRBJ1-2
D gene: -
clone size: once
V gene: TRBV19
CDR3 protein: CASSIDRQNYGYTF
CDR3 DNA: TGTGCCAGTAGTATAGATCGACAGAACTATGGCTACACCTTC

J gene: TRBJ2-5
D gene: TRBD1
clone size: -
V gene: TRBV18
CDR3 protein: CASSPWTGGEETQYF
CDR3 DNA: TGTGCCAGCTCCCCCTGGACAGGGGGGGAGGAGACCCAGTACTTC

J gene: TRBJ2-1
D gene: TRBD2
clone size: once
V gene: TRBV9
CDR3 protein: CASSVGLAIGKGNEQFF
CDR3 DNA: TGTGCCAGCAGCGTAGGACTAGCTATAGGGAAGGGCAATGAGCAGTTCTTC

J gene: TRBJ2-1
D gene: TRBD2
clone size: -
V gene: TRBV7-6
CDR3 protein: CASSLVAVGGQSSYNEQFF
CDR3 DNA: TGTGCCAGCAGCTTAGTGGCTGTGGGAGGGCAAAGTTCCTACAATGAGCAGTTCTTC